These 21 T cell receptor beta chains came from one sample sequenced in a study of shared clonotypes between healthy human individuals (dated by TCRdb to about 2020). Libraries came from the immunoSEQ multiplex PCR assay. This immuneACCESS table, as held by TCRdb, lists in-frame sequences with V and J called but not all clones. Of the missing ones, under half trace to an unresolved V gene in checked studies; the others have no known cause. The sample table shows millions of clones, and more than 85% are seen once. In total, the top ten clones hold 1.5% to 2% of the sample. CD8 naive samples were obtained by positive selection for CCR7 among CD45RO-negative cells, yielding a CD45RA+CCR7+ population from which TemRA cells were excluded. Input material: naive CD8+ T cells from PBMCs. This specimen's cell subset or site label, per the study, means: CD45RA+CCR7+. The receptors come from a man aged 18 to 35 in good health. Some clones in this sample may be carry-over from other donors' samples.

This sequence joins TRBV6-5 and TRBJ1-5; 7 positions agree with TRBD1. Germline V CDR1 and CDR2: MNHEY, SVGAGI. This CDR3 spans 14 amino acids. Trimming removed 6 bases from V and 5 bases from J; junction bases left unmatched: 7. CDR3 DNA sequence: TGTGCCAGCAGCGAAAAGGGGGCCTATCAGCCCCAGCATTTT. Translating it yields CASSEKGAYQPQHF.

J is TRBJ1-3 and V is TRBV15; a weak D match, TRBD1 (5 bases). Per the germline V gene, CDR1 is LNHNV and CDR2 is YYDKDF (reference sequence). The V gene lost 4 bases and the J gene lost 0 bases, with 13 bases spanning the gap. The CDR3 has 16 residues. The CDR3: CATSTLSTVSGNTIYF. The CDR3 nucleotides are TGTGCCACCAGCACTCTCTCGACAGTCTCTGGAAACACCATATATTTT.

In this sample, this clone turned up once. The chain carries TRBV27 and TRBJ2-3; no clear D. Germline V gene sequence: CDR1 MNHEY, CDR2 SMNVEV (reference sequence). The V gene lost 8 bases and the J gene lost 1 base, with 4 bases spanning the gap. The CDR3 has 11 amino acids. CDR3 sequence (DNA): TGTGCCAGCCAAGGCACAGATACGCAGTATTTT. It translates to CASQGTDTQYF.

This clone appeared once. The chain carries TRBV2 and TRBJ1-2; no firm D call. Germline CDR1 and CDR2: SNHLY and FYNNEI. Between the trimmed V and J ends, which lost 5 bases and 6 bases, there was a span of 16 bases. The CDR3 covers 14 residues. Here the CDR3 DNA reads TGTGCCAGCAGTCCCCCCAGAGTAACTGATGGCTACACCTTC. The encoded protein is CASSPPRVTDGYTF. The full variable domain, rest sourced from reference TRBV2 and TRBJ1-2, is EPEVTQTPSHQVTQMGQEVILRCVPISNHLYFYWYRQILGQKVEFLVSFYNNEISEKSEIFDDQFSVERPDGSNFTLKIRSTKLEDSAMYFCASSPPRVTDGYTFGSGTRLTVV.

The rearrangement links TRBV4-1 to TRBJ2-7, with 8 nucleotides matching TRBD2. Per germline, CDR1 MGHRA and CDR2 YSYEKL. V shed 1 base, J shed 6 bases, and the junction held 17 bases outside the gene matches. The CDR3 spans 18 residues. CDR3 amino acids: CASSQVSREGGPGSEQYF. The DNA of the CDR3 is TGCGCCAGCAGCCAAGTGAGCCGGGAGGGAGGCCCGGGTTCCGAGCAGTACTTC.

The chain uses TRBV19 and TRBJ2-1; 12 bases fit TRBD2. V was pared by 7 bases and J by 7 bases, with 14 bases of the junction left unmatched. The CDR3 extends over 17 amino acids. Germline CDR1 reads LNHDA; CDR2 reads SQIVND (reference sequence). CDR3 DNA: TGTGCCAGTACCTCAGGACTAGCGGGACCTGGGGGAAATGAGCAGTTCTTC. The encoded protein is CASTSGLAGPGGNEQFF.

This rearrangement joins TRBV5-8 to TRBJ1-3, with a weak D call TRBD1 (6 bases). Trimming removed 3 bases at V and 0 bases at J, with 13 bases between. The CDR3 has 16 residues. Germline V gives CDR1 SGHTS, CDR2 YDEGEE. For the CDR3, the DNA is TGTGCCAGCAGCTACTACCAGGGGCCCTCTGGAAACACCATATATTTT. This encodes CASSYYQGPSGNTIYF.

This clone was seen only once. The rearrangement uses TRBV19 and TRBJ2-7; possibly TRBD1 or TRBD2 for D (5 bases each). CDR3 length: 15 amino acids. From germline, CDR1 is LNHDA and CDR2 SQIVND (reference sequence). V gave up 3 bases and J gave up 5 bases, with 17 bases separating them. CDR3 residues: CASSIRDRALDEQYF. CDR3 DNA: TGTGCCAGTAGTATTAGGGACCGAGCTCTGGACGAGCAGTACTTC.

The CDR3 is CASSETGFGYTF. Here the CDR3 DNA reads TGCGCCAGCAGCGAGACAGGGTTCGGCTACACCTTC. The chain employs TRBV5-1 and TRBJ1-2, with 7 bases lining up with TRBD1. J gave up 8 bases and V 4 bases, and 5 bases lay outside the gene matches. There are 12 residues in the CDR3. CDR1 and CDR2 (germline): SGHRS, YFSETQ.

This chain joins TRBV7-9 and TRBJ1-3; 7 bases match TRBD1. The CDR3 is made up of 17 amino acids. Losses at the gene ends were 1 base for V and 0 bases for J; bases not matched to a gene: 6. CDR1 is SEHNR, CDR2 FQNEAQ, per germline (reference sequence). The CDR3 loop reads CASSLETTGYSGNTIYF. CDR3 coding DNA: TGTGCCAGCAGCTTAGAAACGACAGGGTACTCTGGAAACACCATATATTTT.

This chain joins TRBV6-1 and TRBJ2-1; D is undetermined. The V and J ends lost 4 bases and 6 bases respectively, with 7 bases between them. Germline values: CDR1 MNHNS, CDR2 SASEGT. The CDR3 sequence is 12 residues long. CDR3 sequence (DNA): TGTGCCAGCAGTGGGCTAGTCAATGAGCAGTTCTTC. Its translation is CASSGLVNEQFF.

This chain links TRBV9 with TRBJ2-1, with 11 bases aligning to TRBD2. The CDR3 contains 15 residues. Germline loops: CDR1 SGDLS, CDR2 YYNGEE. J lost 2 bases, V lost 3 bases, and 1 base had no gene match. CDR3 coding DNA: TGTGCCAGCAGCGAACTAGCGGGAGCCTACAATGAGCAGTTCTTC. Translated, it gives CASSELAGAYNEQFF.

V usage is TRBV23-1 and J usage is TRBJ2-7; D may be TRBD1 (6 bases). TRBV23-1 is designated an ORF whose function remains uncertain. This CDR3 comprises 17 residues. V dropped 4 bases and J dropped 5 bases, with 24 bases sitting between them. In DNA form, the CDR3 reads TGCGCCAGCAGTCTTATACTGACAGGCGATGAGCGGCACGAGCAGTACTTC. Amino acids: CASSLILTGDERHEQYF.

This clone turned up a few times. The V gene is TRBV6-4, the J gene TRBJ2-5; TRBD1 agrees at 10 bases. The V segment lost 5 bases and the J segment 5 bases; nucleotides outside the gene matches: 11. The V gene's germline CDR1 is MRHNA and CDR2 SNTAGT. There are 16 residues in the CDR3. The chain's CDR3 is CASSKDVGQGHETQYF. The CDR3 DNA follows: TGTGCCAGCAGTAAAGACGTGGGACAGGGGCATGAGACCCAGTACTTC.

The rearrangement uses TRBV5-1 and TRBJ2-3, with D unclear. Trimming stripped 2 bases from V and 0 bases from J, with 19 bases between. The germline V gene encodes CDR1 SGHRS and CDR2 YFSETQ. CDR3 length equals 18 residues. The chain's CDR3 is CASSFKHNGRGSTDTQYF. CDR3 coding DNA: TGCGCCAGCAGCTTTAAACACAACGGTCGAGGAAGCACAGATACGCAGTATTTT.

Turning to this clone: The same CDR3 also results from other DNA sequences found in this sample. The V and J genes are TRBV9 and TRBJ2-1, with D possibly TRBD2 on 6 matching bases. The length of the CDR3 is 15 residues. Trimming pared 0 bases from V and 1 base from J, leaving 8 bases between. The germline CDR1 and CDR2 sequences are SGDLS and YYNGEE. The CDR3 bases are TGTGCCAGCAGCGTAGCGGGAGAATCCTACAATGAGCAGTTCTTC. Protein: CASSVAGESYNEQFF.

V usage is TRBV5-1 and J usage is TRBJ2-3; D is unresolved. CDR3 size: 14 residues. In germline, CDR1 is SGHRS, CDR2 YFSETQ. V was trimmed by 4 bases and J by 2 bases, leaving 11 bases between them. CDR3 residues: CASSLEPLTDTQYF. For the CDR3, the DNA is TGCGCCAGCAGCCTGGAGCCCCTCACAGATACGCAGTATTTT.

The chain carries TRBV5-5 and TRBJ2-7, with D possibly being TRBD1 or TRBD2 (5 bases each). Trimming pared 4 bases from V and 5 bases from J, leaving 19 bases between. The CDR3 is 15 residues long. Per germline, CDR1 SGHKS and CDR2 YYEKEE (reference sequence). For the CDR3, the DNA is TGTGCCAGCAGCAACCGGGACCCCAGGGTCCACGAGCAGTACTTC. Protein: CASSNRDPRVHEQYF.

V gene TRBV10-3 combines with J gene TRBJ2-3; the match to TRBD1 covers 7 bases. J gave up 0 bases and V 8 bases, and 17 bases lay outside the gene matches. Germline CDR1 reads ENHRY; CDR2 reads SYGVKD. CDR3 length equals 18 residues. The CDR3 bases are TGTGCCATCTCTGAGGCCAGGGGGACCGCACTAAGCACAGATACGCAGTATTTT. Amino acids: CAISEARGTALSTDTQYF.

The V call is TRBV30, the J call TRBJ2-3; D may be TRBD2 (5 bases). Trimming took off 7 bases at V and 3 bases at J, with 14 bases between the two ends. The CDR3 runs 13 residues. Germline values: CDR1 GTSNPN, CDR2 SVGIG (reference sequence). The CDR3 DNA reads TGTGCCTACGATGAGGGAAGGACAGATACGCAGTATTTT. This sequence encodes CAYDEGRTDTQYF.

V usage is TRBV27 and J usage is TRBJ2-5, with D maybe TRBD2 (6 bases). The germline CDR1 and CDR2 sequences are MNHEY and SMNVEV (reference sequence). Trimming took off 1 base at V and 5 bases at J, with 11 bases between the two ends. CDR3 size: 14 residues. The CDR3 region is CASSLLAGSETQYF. The CDR3, as DNA: TGTGCCAGCAGTTTATTGGCGGGAAGTGAGACCCAGTACTTC.